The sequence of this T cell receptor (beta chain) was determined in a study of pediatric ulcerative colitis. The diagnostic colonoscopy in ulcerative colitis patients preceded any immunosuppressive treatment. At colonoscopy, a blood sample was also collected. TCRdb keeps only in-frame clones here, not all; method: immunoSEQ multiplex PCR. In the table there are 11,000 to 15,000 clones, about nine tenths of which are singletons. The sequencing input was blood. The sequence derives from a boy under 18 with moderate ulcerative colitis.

The CDR3 spells CASSFARISGNTIYF. The CDR3, as DNA: TGTGCCAGCAGCTTTGCGCGGATCTCTGGAAACACCATATATTTT. V usage is TRBV13 and J usage is TRBJ1-3; D is uncertain. This CDR3 has 15 amino acids. CDR1 and CDR2 (germline): PRHDT, FYEKMQ (reference sequence). V was trimmed by 3 bases and J by 0 bases, leaving 9 bases between them.